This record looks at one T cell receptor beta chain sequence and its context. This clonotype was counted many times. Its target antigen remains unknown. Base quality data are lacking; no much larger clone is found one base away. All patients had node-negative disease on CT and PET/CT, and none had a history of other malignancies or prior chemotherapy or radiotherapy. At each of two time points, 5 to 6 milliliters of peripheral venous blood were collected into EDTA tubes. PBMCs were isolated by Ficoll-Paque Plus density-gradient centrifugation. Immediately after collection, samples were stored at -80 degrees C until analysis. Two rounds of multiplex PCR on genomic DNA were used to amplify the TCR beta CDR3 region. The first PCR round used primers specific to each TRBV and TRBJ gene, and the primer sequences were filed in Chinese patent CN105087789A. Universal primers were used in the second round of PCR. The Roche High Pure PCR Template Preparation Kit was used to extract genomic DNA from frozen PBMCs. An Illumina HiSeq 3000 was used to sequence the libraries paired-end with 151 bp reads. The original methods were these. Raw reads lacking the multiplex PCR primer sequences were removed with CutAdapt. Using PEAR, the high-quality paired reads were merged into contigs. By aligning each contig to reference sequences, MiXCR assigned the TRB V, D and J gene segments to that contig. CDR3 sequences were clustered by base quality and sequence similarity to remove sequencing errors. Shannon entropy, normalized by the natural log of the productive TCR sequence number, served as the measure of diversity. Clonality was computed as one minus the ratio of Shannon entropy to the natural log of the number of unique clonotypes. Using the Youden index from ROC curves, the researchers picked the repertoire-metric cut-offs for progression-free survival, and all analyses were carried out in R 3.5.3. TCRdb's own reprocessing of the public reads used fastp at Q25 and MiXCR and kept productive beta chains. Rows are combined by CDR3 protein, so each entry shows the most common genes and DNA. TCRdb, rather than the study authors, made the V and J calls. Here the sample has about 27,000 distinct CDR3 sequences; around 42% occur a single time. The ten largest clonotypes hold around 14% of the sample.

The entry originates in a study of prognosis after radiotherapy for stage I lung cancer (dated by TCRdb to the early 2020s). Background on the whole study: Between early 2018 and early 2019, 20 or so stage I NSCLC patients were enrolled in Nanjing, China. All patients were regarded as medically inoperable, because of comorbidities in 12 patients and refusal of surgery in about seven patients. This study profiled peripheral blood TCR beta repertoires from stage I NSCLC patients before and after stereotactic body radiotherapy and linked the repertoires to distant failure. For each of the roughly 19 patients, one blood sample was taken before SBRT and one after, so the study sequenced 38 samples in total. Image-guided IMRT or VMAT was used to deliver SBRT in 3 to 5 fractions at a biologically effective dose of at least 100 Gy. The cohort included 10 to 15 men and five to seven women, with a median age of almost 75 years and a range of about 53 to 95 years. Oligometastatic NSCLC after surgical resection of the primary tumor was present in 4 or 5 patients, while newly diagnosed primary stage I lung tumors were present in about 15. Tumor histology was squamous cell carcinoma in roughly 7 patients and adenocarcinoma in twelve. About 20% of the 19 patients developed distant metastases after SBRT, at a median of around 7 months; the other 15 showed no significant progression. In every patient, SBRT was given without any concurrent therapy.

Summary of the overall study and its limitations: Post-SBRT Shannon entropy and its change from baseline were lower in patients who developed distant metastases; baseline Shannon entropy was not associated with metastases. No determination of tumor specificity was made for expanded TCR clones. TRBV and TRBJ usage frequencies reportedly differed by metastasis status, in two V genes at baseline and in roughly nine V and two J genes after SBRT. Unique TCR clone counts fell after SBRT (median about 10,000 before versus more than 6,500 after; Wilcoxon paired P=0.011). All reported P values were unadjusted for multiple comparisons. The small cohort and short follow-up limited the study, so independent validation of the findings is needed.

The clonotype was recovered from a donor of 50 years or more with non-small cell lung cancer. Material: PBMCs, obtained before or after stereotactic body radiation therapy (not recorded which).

DNA sequence: TGCAGTGCTAGGATAGCTAACTATGGCTACACCTTC. It specifies CSARIANYGYTF. The chain is encoded by TRBV20-1 joined to TRBJ1-2; no D gene call is confident. V is cut by 3 bases and J by 0 bases, and the space between the germline ends is 5 bases. Based on the germline V gene (reference sequence), the CDR1 and CDR2 sequences are DFQATT and SNEGSKA. Including the terminal cysteine and phenylalanine, the CDR3 comprises 12 residues. Only the CDR3 DNA is retained, 36 bases long and in frame from the first base.